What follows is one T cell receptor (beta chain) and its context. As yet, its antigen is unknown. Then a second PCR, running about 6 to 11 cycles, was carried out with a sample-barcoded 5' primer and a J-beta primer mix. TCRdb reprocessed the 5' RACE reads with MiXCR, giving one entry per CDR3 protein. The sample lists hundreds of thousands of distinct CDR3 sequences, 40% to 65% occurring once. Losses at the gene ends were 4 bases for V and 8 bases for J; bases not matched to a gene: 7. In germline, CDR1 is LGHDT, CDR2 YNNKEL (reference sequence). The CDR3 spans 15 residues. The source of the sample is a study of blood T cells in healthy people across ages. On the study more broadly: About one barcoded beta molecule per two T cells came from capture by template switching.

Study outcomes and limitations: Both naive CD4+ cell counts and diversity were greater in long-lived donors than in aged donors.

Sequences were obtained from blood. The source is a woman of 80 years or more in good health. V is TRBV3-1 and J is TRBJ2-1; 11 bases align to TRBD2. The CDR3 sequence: CASSPRLAGRDEQFF. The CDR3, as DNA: TGTGCCAGCAGCCCTAGACTAGCGGGGAGGGATGAGCAGTTCTTC.